A selection of T cell receptor beta chains follows, all from one sample in a study of regulatory T cells in long-lasting Graves disease. TCRdb re-derived calls from the multiplex PCR reads in MiXCR, one entry per CDR3 protein. The repertoire has over 250,000 distinct CDR3 sequences, 20% to 25% of them found once; the top ten carry approximately 53%. This material consisted of peripheral blood mononuclear cells (PBMCs), taken when the disease was refractory, from a patient treated with antithyroid drugs. The receptors derive from a female donor with Graves disease. The CDR3 runs from the conserved cysteine through the conserved F or W. D genes are given only for firm matches. Where a row states a size, it is once, few, many or the class of an expanded clone; other rows omit it.

clone size: NA; V gene: TRBV7-2; J gene: TRBJ2-2; D gene: NA; CDR3 length: 15; CDR3 protein: CASSLGRVGTGELFF; CDR3 DNA: TGTGCCAGCAGCCTCGGCAGGGTCGGCACCGGGGAGCTGTTTTTT
clone size: NA; V gene: TRBV27; J gene: TRBJ1-5; D gene: NA; CDR3 length: 11; CDR3 protein: CASGLNQPQHF; CDR3 DNA: TGTGCCAGCGGCCTCAATCAGCCCCAGCATTTT
clone size: NA; V gene: TRBV20-1; J gene: TRBJ2-7; D gene: NA; CDR3 length: 15; CDR3 protein: CSARGQGIDPYEQYF; CDR3 DNA: TGCAGTGCTAGAGGGCAGGGGATTGACCCCTACGAGCAGTACTTC
clone size: many; V gene: TRBV28; J gene: TRBJ1-6; D gene: NA; CDR3 length: 13; CDR3 protein: CASSLALRTPLHF; CDR3 DNA: TGTGCCAGCAGTTTGGCCCTGAGGACACCCCTCCACTTT
clone size: NA; V gene: TRBV4-3; J gene: TRBJ1-2; D gene: TRBD1; CDR3 length: 17; CDR3 protein: CASSQDSRGQGNYGYTF; CDR3 DNA: TGCGCCAGCAGCCAAGACTCTCGGGGACAGGGAAACTATGGCTACACCTTC
clone size: many; V gene: TRBV18; J gene: TRBJ1-1; D gene: NA; CDR3 length: 13; CDR3 protein: CASSPNRGTEAFF; CDR3 DNA: TGTGCCAGCTCACCAAACCGGGGCACTGAAGCTTTCTTT
clone size: NA; V gene: TRBV30; J gene: TRBJ2-5; D gene: NA; CDR3 length: 15; CDR3 protein: CAWSPLGGYGETQYF; CDR3 DNA: TGTGCCTGGAGTCCCCTCGGTGGGTACGGGGAGACCCAGTACTTC
clone size: NA; V gene: TRBV20-1; J gene: TRBJ2-7; D gene: NA; CDR3 length: 13; CDR3 protein: CSARTSDRNEQYF; CDR3 DNA: TGCAGTGCTAGAACGTCGGACAGAAACGAGCAGTACTTC
clone size: NA; V gene: TRBV7-2; J gene: TRBJ2-7; D gene: NA; CDR3 length: 14; CDR3 protein: CASSLLPQPNEQYF; CDR3 DNA: TGTGCCAGCAGCTTGCTACCCCAACCCAACGAGCAGTACTTC
clone size: many; V gene: TRBV28; J gene: TRBJ2-7; D gene: NA; CDR3 length: 15; CDR3 protein: CASSRGDGRSYEQYF; CDR3 DNA: TGTGCCAGCTCCAGGGGGGACGGACGCTCCTACGAGCAGTACTTC
clone size: many; V gene: TRBV28; J gene: TRBJ2-7; D gene: TRBD2; CDR3 length: 15; CDR3 protein: CASSPRLALFREQYF; CDR3 DNA: TGTGCCAGCAGTCCCCGACTAGCACTCTTTAGGGAGCAGTACTTC
clone size: few; V gene: TRBV19; J gene: TRBJ1-5; D gene: NA; CDR3 length: 16; CDR3 protein: CASSIDLMAGNQPQHF; CDR3 DNA: TGTGCCAGTAGTATAGATCTGATGGCAGGTAACCAGCCCCAGCATTTT
clone size: many; V gene: TRBV28; J gene: TRBJ1-5; D gene: NA; CDR3 length: 17; CDR3 protein: CASSTPRGGYSNQPQHF; CDR3 DNA: TGTGCCAGCAGTACCCCAAGGGGGGGGTATAGCAATCAGCCCCAGCATTTT
clone size: many; V gene: TRBV20-1; J gene: TRBJ2-5; D gene: NA; CDR3 length: 16; CDR3 protein: CSARPFLGAFQETQYF; CDR3 DNA: TGCAGTGCGCGTCCCTTTCTGGGGGCGTTTCAAGAGACCCAGTACTTC
clone size: many; V gene: TRBV30; J gene: TRBJ1-6; D gene: TRBD1; CDR3 length: 13; CDR3 protein: CAWSVTGWSPLHF; CDR3 DNA: TGTGCCTGGAGTGTGACAGGGTGGTCACCCCTCCACTTT
clone size: NA; V gene: TRBV19; J gene: TRBJ1-5; D gene: TRBD1; CDR3 length: 13; CDR3 protein: CASRQGGLQPQHF; CDR3 DNA: TGTGCCAGTAGGCAGGGGGGACTTCAGCCCCAGCATTTT
clone size: few; V gene: TRBV20-1; J gene: TRBJ2-1; D gene: NA; CDR3 length: 12; CDR3 protein: CSALTGLNEQFF; CDR3 DNA: TGCAGTGCTTTAACAGGGTTGAATGAGCAGTTCTTC
clone size: many; V gene: TRBV27; J gene: TRBJ2-7; D gene: TRBD2; CDR3 length: 21; CDR3 protein: CASSLSGEGAGLAGGRYEQYF; CDR3 DNA: TGTGCCAGCAGTTTATCGGGGGAGGGGGCGGGACTAGCGGGAGGGCGATACGAGCAGTACTTC
clone size: NA; V gene: TRBV7-9; J gene: TRBJ1-2; D gene: NA; CDR3 length: 12; CDR3 protein: CASSPGAYGYTF; CDR3 DNA: TGTGCCAGCAGCCCAGGGGCCTATGGCTACACCTTC
clone size: many; V gene: TRBV20-1; J gene: TRBJ1-4; D gene: TRBD1; CDR3 length: 13; CDR3 protein: CSANDRGREKLFF; CDR3 DNA: TGCAGTGCTAACGACAGGGGCCGTGAAAAACTGTTTTTT
clone size: many; V gene: TRBV28; J gene: TRBJ2-5; D gene: TRBD1; CDR3 length: 17; CDR3 protein: CASSIPRLGTGEETQYF; CDR3 DNA: TGTGCCAGCAGTATCCCCCGACTAGGGACAGGCGAAGAGACCCAGTACTTC
clone size: NA; V gene: TRBV7-2; J gene: TRBJ1-1; D gene: NA; CDR3 length: 16; CDR3 protein: CASSLAAWGRGTEAFF; CDR3 DNA: TGTGCCAGCAGCTTAGCTGCTTGGGGGCGTGGGACTGAAGCTTTCTTT
clone size: many; V gene: TRBV12-3/TRBV12-4; J gene: TRBJ2-2; D gene: NA; CDR3 length: 14; CDR3 protein: CASSLRVYTGELFF; CDR3 DNA: TGTGCCAGCAGTTTAAGGGTTTACACCGGGGAGCTGTTTTTT
clone size: once; V gene: TRBV29-1; J gene: TRBJ2-2; D gene: NA; CDR3 length: 12; CDR3 protein: CSVTGLPGELFF; CDR3 DNA: TGCAGCGTAACCGGGTTACCCGGGGAGCTGTTTTTT
clone size: NA; V gene: TRBV7-9; J gene: TRBJ2-7; D gene: TRBD1; CDR3 length: 15; CDR3 protein: CASSPQDRQTYEQYF; CDR3 DNA: TGTGCCAGCAGCCCCCAGGACAGGCAAACCTACGAGCAGTACTTC
clone size: many; V gene: TRBV6-1; J gene: TRBJ1-1; D gene: TRBD1; CDR3 length: 12; CDR3 protein: CASNDRAPEAFF; CDR3 DNA: TGTGCCAGTAACGACAGGGCCCCTGAAGCTTTCTTT
clone size: few; V gene: TRBV20-1; J gene: TRBJ2-5; D gene: TRBD2; CDR3 length: 16; CDR3 protein: CSARDAAGGFQETQYF; CDR3 DNA: TGCAGTGCTAGAGACGCGGCGGGAGGATTCCAAGAGACCCAGTACTTC
clone size: many; V gene: TRBV10-3; J gene: TRBJ2-5; D gene: NA; CDR3 length: 13; CDR3 protein: CAIGDYFQETQYF; CDR3 DNA: TGTGCCATCGGCGACTACTTCCAAGAGACCCAGTACTTC
clone size: many; V gene: TRBV28; J gene: TRBJ2-7; D gene: TRBD2; CDR3 length: 19; CDR3 protein: CASSPPRLAGGPSTYEQYF; CDR3 DNA: TGTGCCAGCAGTCCCCCCCGATTAGCGGGAGGACCCAGCACCTACGAGCAGTACTTC
clone size: many; V gene: TRBV7-8; J gene: TRBJ2-5; D gene: NA; CDR3 length: 14; CDR3 protein: CASSLGWGKETQYF; CDR3 DNA: TGTGCCAGCAGCTTAGGTTGGGGGAAAGAGACCCAGTACTTC
clone size: many; V gene: TRBV5-1; J gene: TRBJ2-7; D gene: TRBD2; CDR3 length: 14; CDR3 protein: CASTLGGRSDEQYF; CDR3 DNA: TGCGCCAGCACACTAGGCGGGAGGTCCGATGAGCAGTACTTC
clone size: NA; V gene: TRBV29-1; J gene: TRBJ1-3; D gene: TRBD1; CDR3 length: 13; CDR3 protein: CSTYQTGGNTIYF; CDR3 DNA: TGCAGCACGTACCAGACAGGGGGGAACACCATATATTTT
clone size: few; V gene: TRBV6-1; J gene: TRBJ2-6; D gene: NA; CDR3 length: 17; CDR3 protein: CASSETFGIPGANVLTF; CDR3 DNA: TGTGCCAGCAGTGAAACTTTTGGGATCCCTGGGGCCAACGTCCTGACTTTC
clone size: few; V gene: TRBV20-1; J gene: TRBJ2-7; D gene: NA; CDR3 length: 15; CDR3 protein: CSARGGTLKPYEQYF; CDR3 DNA: TGCAGTGCTAGGGGTGGGACACTAAAGCCGTACGAGCAGTACTTC
clone size: few; V gene: TRBV24-1; J gene: TRBJ2-7; D gene: NA; CDR3 length: 19; CDR3 protein: CATSEKNSGRTTSSYEQYF; CDR3 DNA: TGTGCCACCAGTGAAAAAAACAGTGGCAGGACTACTTCCTCCTACGAGCAGTACTTC
clone size: few; V gene: TRBV9; J gene: TRBJ1-2; D gene: NA; CDR3 length: 17; CDR3 protein: CASSSNTGTGQSIGYTF; CDR3 DNA: TGTGCCAGCAGCTCCAATACGGGGACGGGGCAATCTATTGGCTACACCTTC
clone size: NA; V gene: TRBV7-9; J gene: TRBJ2-5; D gene: NA; CDR3 length: 12; CDR3 protein: CASSIARETQYF; CDR3 DNA: TGTGCCAGCAGCATAGCTCGGGAGACCCAGTACTTC
clone size: few; V gene: TRBV18; J gene: TRBJ2-3; D gene: TRBD2; CDR3 length: 15; CDR3 protein: CASSLRLAVTDTQYF; CDR3 DNA: TGTGCCAGCTCACTAAGACTAGCGGTCACAGATACGCAGTATTTT
clone size: NA; V gene: TRBV20-1; J gene: TRBJ2-7; D gene: NA; CDR3 length: 13; CDR3 protein: CSASIRGAYEQYF; CDR3 DNA: TGCAGTGCTAGTATCCGGGGCGCCTACGAGCAGTACTTC
clone size: many; V gene: TRBV7-9; J gene: TRBJ1-5; D gene: NA; CDR3 length: 13; CDR3 protein: CASSRGENQPQHF; CDR3 DNA: TGTGCCAGCAGCAGGGGAGAGAATCAGCCCCAGCATTTT
clone size: NA; V gene: TRBV27; J gene: TRBJ2-2; D gene: TRBD2; CDR3 length: 17; CDR3 protein: CASSFLADFANTGELFF; CDR3 DNA: TGTGCCAGCAGTTTTCTAGCGGACTTTGCGAACACCGGGGAGCTGTTTTTT
clone size: many; V gene: TRBV27; J gene: TRBJ1-1; D gene: NA; CDR3 length: 15; CDR3 protein: CASSLMGGLNTEAFF; CDR3 DNA: TGTGCCAGCAGTTTAATGGGGGGATTGAACACTGAAGCTTTCTTT
clone size: many; V gene: TRBV27; J gene: TRBJ1-4; D gene: NA; CDR3 length: 14; CDR3 protein: CASSFRHDSEKLFF; CDR3 DNA: TGTGCCAGCAGTTTTCGACACGACTCTGAAAAACTGTTTTTT
clone size: NA; V gene: TRBV19; J gene: TRBJ2-7; D gene: NA; CDR3 length: 14; CDR3 protein: CASSIGGAVYEQYF; CDR3 DNA: TGTGCCAGTAGTATAGGGGGCGCAGTCTACGAGCAGTACTTC
clone size: many; V gene: TRBV18; J gene: TRBJ1-2; D gene: NA; CDR3 length: 16; CDR3 protein: CASSRTPGQKNDGYTF; CDR3 DNA: TGTGCCAGCTCACGAACCCCTGGACAAAAGAACGATGGCTACACCTTC
clone size: few; V gene: TRBV20-1; J gene: TRBJ1-3; D gene: NA; CDR3 length: 15; CDR3 protein: CSASSPHSSGNTIYF; CDR3 DNA: TGCAGTGCTAGCTCCCCACATAGCTCTGGAAACACCATATATTTT
clone size: many; V gene: TRBV6-2/TRBV6-3; J gene: TRBJ1-1; D gene: TRBD1; CDR3 length: 16; CDR3 protein: CASSYGDRGTGTEAFF; CDR3 DNA: TGTGCCAGCAGTTACGGGGACAGGGGAACGGGCACTGAAGCTTTCTTT
clone size: NA; V gene: TRBV27; J gene: TRBJ2-7; D gene: NA; CDR3 length: 13; CDR3 protein: CASSLRLNYEQYF; CDR3 DNA: TGTGCCAGCAGTTTACGGCTGAATTACGAGCAGTACTTC
clone size: many; V gene: TRBV7-2; J gene: TRBJ2-5; D gene: TRBD1; CDR3 length: 14; CDR3 protein: CASRIQGYGETQYF; CDR3 DNA: TGTGCCAGCAGAATACAGGGGTACGGGGAGACCCAGTACTTC
clone size: NA; V gene: TRBV20-1; J gene: TRBJ2-2; D gene: TRBD2; CDR3 length: 15; CDR3 protein: CSVEEGLRRTGELFF; CDR3 DNA: TGCAGTGTGGAGGAGGGACTACGAAGGACCGGGGAGCTGTTTTTT
clone size: many; V gene: TRBV2; J gene: TRBJ1-5; D gene: NA; CDR3 length: 17; CDR3 protein: CASSETGTDGGNQPQHF; CDR3 DNA: TGTGCCAGCAGTGAAACGGGGACGGACGGAGGCAATCAGCCCCAGCATTTT
clone size: many; V gene: TRBV5-1; J gene: TRBJ2-7; D gene: NA; CDR3 length: 14; CDR3 protein: CASSLTGAVYEQYF; CDR3 DNA: TGCGCCAGCAGCTTGACCGGGGCAGTCTACGAGCAGTACTTC
clone size: NA; V gene: TRBV20-1; J gene: TRBJ1-1; D gene: TRBD1; CDR3 length: 15; CDR3 protein: CSARNWDRVATEAFF; CDR3 DNA: TGCAGTGCTAGAAACTGGGACAGGGTCGCCACTGAAGCTTTCTTT